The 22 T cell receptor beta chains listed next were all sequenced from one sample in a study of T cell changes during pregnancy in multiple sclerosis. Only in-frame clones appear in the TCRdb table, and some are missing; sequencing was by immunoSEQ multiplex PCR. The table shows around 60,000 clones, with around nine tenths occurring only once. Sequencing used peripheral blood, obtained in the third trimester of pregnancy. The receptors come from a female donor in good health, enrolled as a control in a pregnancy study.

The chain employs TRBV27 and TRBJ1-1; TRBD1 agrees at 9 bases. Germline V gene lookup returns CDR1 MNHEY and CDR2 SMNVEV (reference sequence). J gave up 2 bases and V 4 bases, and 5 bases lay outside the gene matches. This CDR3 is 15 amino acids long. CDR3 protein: CASSWTGAPNTEAFF. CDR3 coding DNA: TGTGCCAGCAGTTGGACAGGGGCGCCCAACACTGAAGCTTTCTTT.

The CDR3 spells CASSYRLAGGKDEQFF. The CDR3 DNA reads as TGTGCCAGCAGCTACCGACTAGCGGGAGGGAAAGATGAGCAGTTCTTC. This chain joins TRBV11-3 and TRBJ2-1; 14 positions agree with TRBD2. Unmatched junction bases numbered 7, after V lost 4 bases and J lost 8 bases. This CDR3 is built from 16 residues. Germline CDR1 is SGHNT and CDR2 is YENEEA.

This CDR3 reads CASRAGGSSYNEQFF. In nucleotides, the CDR3 is TGTGCCAGCAGGGCTGGTGGGAGCTCCTACAATGAGCAGTTCTTC. The chain combines TRBV2 with TRBJ2-1; tentatively, D is TRBD2 (5 bases). The V and J ends lost 6 bases and 0 bases respectively, with 12 bases between them. Germline assignment: CDR1 SNHLY and CDR2 FYNNEI. CDR3 length: 15 residues.

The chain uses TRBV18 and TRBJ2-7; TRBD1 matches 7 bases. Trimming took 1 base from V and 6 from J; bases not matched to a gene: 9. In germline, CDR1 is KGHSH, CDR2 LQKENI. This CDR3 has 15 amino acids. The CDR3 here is CASSPLPTGPPEQYF. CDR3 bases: TGTGCCAGCTCACCACTACCGACAGGGCCCCCCGAGCAGTACTTC. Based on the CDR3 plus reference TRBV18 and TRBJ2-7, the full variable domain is NAGVMQNPRHLVRRRGQEARLRCSPMKGHSHVYWYRQLPEEGLKFMVYLQKENIIDESGMPKERFSAEFPKEGPSILRIQQVVRGDSAAYFCASSPLPTGPPEQYFGPGTRLTVT.

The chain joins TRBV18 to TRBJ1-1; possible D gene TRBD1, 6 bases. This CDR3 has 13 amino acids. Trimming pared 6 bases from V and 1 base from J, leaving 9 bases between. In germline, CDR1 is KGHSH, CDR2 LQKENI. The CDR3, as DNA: TGTGCCAGCTCGGGGGCTGGGAACACTGAAGCTTTCTTT. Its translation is CASSGAGNTEAFF.

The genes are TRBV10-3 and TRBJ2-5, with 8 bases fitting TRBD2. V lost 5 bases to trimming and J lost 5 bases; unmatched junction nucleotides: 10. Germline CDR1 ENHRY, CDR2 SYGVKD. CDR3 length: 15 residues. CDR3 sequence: CAISTGWTSSETQYF. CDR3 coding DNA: TGTGCCATCAGTACAGGATGGACTAGCTCGGAGACCCAGTACTTC.

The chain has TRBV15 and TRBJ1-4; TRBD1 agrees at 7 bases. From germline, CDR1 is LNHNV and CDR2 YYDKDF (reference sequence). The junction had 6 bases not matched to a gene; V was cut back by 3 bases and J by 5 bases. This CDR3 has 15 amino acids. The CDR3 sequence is CATSRAGQQNEKLFF. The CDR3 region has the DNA TGTGCCACCAGCAGGGCGGGACAGCAGAATGAAAAACTGTTTTTT.

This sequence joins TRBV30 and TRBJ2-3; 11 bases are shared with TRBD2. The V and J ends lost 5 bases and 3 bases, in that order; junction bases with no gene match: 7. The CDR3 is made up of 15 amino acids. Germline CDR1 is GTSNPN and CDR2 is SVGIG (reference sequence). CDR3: CAWRPGLADTDTQYF. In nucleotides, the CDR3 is TGTGCCTGGCGACCGGGACTAGCGGATACAGATACGCAGTATTTT.

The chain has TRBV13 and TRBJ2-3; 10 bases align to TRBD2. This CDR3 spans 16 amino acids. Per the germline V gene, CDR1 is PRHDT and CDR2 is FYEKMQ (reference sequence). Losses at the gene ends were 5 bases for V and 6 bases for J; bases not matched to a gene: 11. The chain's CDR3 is CASSPPLAGVADTQYF. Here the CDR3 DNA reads TGTGCCAGCAGCCCCCCGCTAGCGGGGGTTGCGGATACGCAGTATTTT.

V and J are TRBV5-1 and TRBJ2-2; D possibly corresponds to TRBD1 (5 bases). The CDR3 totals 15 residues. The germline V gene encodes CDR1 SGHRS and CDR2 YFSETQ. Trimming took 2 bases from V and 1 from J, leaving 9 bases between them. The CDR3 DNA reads TGCGCCAGCAGCTTACGGCAGGGGAACACCGGGGAGCTGTTTTTT. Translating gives CASSLRQGNTGELFF.

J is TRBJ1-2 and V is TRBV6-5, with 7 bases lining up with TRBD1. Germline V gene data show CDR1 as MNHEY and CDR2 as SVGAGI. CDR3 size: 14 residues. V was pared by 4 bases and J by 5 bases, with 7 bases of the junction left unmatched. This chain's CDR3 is CASSFDREWYGYTF. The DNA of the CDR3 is TGTGCCAGCAGTTTTGACAGGGAATGGTATGGCTACACCTTC.

CDR3 protein: CASSGTATYTF. CDR3 bases: TGCGCCAGCAGCGGGACAGCAACCTACACCTTC. The rearrangement links TRBV4-1 to TRBJ1-2; 7 nucleotides line up with TRBD1. Looked up from germline, CDR1 is MGHRA and CDR2 is YSYEKL. V trimming: 5 bases; J trimming: 10 bases; junction bases outside the gene matches: 4. The CDR3 runs to 11 residues.

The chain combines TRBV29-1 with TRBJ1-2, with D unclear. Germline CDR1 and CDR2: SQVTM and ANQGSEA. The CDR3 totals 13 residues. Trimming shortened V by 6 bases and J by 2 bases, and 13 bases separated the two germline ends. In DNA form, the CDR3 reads TGCAGCGTAGTCCCCGACTGGAACTATGGCTACACCTTC. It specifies CSVVPDWNYGYTF. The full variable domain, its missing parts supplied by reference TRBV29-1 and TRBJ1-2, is SAVISQKPSRDICQRGTSLTIQCQVDSQVTMMFWYRQQPGQSLTLIATANQGSEATYESGFVIDKFPISRPNLTFSTLTVSNMSPEDSSIYLCSVVPDWNYGYTFGSGTRLTVV.

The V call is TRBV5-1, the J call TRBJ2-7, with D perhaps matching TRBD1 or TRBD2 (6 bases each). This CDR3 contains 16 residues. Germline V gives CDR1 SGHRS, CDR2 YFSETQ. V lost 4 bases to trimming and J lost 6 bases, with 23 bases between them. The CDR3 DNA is TGCGCCAGCAGCCTGGCGGGACATACTGTAGGGGGCGAGCAGTACTTC. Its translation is CASSLAGHTVGGEQYF.

CDR3 sequence (DNA): TGTGCCAGCAGCGACGGACAAAACACTGAAGCTTTCTTT. Protein product: CASSDGQNTEAFF. The chain employs TRBV9 and TRBJ1-1, with a weak D call TRBD1 (5 bases). This CDR3 has 13 amino acids. Trimming removed 3 bases at V and 2 bases at J, with 8 bases between. Germline V gene lookup returns CDR1 SGDLS and CDR2 YYNGEE.

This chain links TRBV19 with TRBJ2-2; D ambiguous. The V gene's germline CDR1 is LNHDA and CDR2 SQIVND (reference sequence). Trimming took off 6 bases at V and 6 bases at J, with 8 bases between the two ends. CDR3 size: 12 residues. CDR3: CASRNLPGELFF. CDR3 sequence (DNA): TGTGCCAGTAGGAACTTGCCCGGGGAGCTGTTTTTT.

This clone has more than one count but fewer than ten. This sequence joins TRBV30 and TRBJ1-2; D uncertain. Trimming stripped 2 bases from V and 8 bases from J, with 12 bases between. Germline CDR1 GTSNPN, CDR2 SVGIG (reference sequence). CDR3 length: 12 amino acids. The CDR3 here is CAWSREPGGYTF. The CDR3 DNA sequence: TGTGCCTGGAGTCGGGAACCCGGGGGCTACACCTTC.

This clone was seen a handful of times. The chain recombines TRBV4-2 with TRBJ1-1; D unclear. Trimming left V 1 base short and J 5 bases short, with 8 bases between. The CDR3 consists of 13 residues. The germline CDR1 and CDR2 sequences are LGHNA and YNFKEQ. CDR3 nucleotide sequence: TGTGCCAGCAGCCAAGTGAGGTCAACTGAAGCTTTCTTT. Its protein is CASSQVRSTEAFF.

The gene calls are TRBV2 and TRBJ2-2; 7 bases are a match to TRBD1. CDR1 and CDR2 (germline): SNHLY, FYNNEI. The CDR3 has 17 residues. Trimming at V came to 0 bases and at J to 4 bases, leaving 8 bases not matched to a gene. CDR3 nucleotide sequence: TGTGCCAGCAGTGAAGCGCGGGCAGGGGGTGGCACCGGGGAGCTGTTTTTT. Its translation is CASSEARAGGGTGELFF.

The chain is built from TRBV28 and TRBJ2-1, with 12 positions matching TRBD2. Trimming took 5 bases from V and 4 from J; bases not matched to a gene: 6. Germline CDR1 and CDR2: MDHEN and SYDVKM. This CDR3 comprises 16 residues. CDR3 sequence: CASSRLTSGGYNEQFF. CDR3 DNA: TGTGCCAGCAGTCGCCTGACTAGCGGGGGTTACAATGAGCAGTTCTTC.

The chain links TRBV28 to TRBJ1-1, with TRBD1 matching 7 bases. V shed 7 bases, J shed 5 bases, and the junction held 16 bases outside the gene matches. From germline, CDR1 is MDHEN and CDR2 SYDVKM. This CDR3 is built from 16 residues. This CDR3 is CASTPGGSGGKTEAFF. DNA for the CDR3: TGTGCCAGCACCCCAGGGGGGTCGGGAGGGAAAACTGAAGCTTTCTTT.

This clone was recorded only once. The CDR3 bases are TGCGCCAGCAGCTTGTGGACTAGCGGGGGTAGTGAGCAGTTCTTC. Residues: CASSLWTSGGSEQFF. The gene calls are TRBV5-1 and TRBJ2-1; 13 bases fit TRBD2. V lost 1 base, J lost 9 bases, and 4 bases stayed unmatched. Germline CDR1 reads SGHRS; CDR2 reads YFSETQ. The CDR3 contains 15 residues.